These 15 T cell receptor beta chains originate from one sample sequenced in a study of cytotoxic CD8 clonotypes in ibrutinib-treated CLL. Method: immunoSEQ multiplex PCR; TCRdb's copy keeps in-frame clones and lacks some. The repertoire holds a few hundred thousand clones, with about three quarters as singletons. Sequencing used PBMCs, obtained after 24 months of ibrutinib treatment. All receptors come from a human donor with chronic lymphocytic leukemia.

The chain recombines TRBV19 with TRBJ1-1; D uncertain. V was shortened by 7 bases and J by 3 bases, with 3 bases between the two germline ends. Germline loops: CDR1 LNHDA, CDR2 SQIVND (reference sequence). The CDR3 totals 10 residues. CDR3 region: CASKDTEAFF. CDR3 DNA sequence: TGTGCCAGTAAGGACACTGAAGCTTTCTTT.

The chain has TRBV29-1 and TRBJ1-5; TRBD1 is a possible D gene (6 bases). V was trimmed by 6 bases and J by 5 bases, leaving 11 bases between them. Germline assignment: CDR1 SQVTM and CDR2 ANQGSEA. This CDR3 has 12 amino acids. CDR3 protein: CSVGQIDQPQHF. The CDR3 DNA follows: TGCAGCGTAGGACAGATTGATCAGCCCCAGCATTTT.

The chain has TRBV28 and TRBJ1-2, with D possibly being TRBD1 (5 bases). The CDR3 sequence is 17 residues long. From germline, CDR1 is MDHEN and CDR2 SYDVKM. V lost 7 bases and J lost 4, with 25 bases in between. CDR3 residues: CASIQWDPTALGYGYTF. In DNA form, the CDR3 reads TGTGCCAGCATCCAGTGGGACCCAACAGCGCTAGGCTATGGCTACACCTTC.

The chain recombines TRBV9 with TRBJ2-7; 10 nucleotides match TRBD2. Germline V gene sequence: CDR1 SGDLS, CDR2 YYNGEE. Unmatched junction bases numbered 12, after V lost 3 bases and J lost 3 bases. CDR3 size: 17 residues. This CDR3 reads CASSDAVAGGRGYEQYF. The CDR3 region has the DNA TGTGCCAGCAGCGACGCCGTAGCGGGAGGAAGAGGCTACGAGCAGTACTTC.

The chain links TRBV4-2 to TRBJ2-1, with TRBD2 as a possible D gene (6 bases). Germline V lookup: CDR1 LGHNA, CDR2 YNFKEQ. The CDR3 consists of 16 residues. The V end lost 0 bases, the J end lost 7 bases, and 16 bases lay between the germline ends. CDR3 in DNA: TGTGCCAGCAGCCAAGATGGGACTTACCTCAGGAATGAGCAGTTCTTC. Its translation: CASSQDGTYLRNEQFF.

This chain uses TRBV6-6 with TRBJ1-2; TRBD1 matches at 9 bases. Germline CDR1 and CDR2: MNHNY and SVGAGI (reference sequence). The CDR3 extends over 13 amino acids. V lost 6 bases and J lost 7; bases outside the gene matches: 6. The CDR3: CASRQGQGGGYTF. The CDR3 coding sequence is TGTGCCAGCAGGCAGGGACAGGGAGGTGGCTACACCTTC.

CDR3 region: CASSRSDGEETQYF. CDR3 nucleotides: TGTGCCAGCAGCCGATCGGACGGAGAAGAGACCCAGTACTTC. The rearrangement uses TRBV14 and TRBJ2-5; D is ambiguous. The germline gives CDR1 SGHDN, CDR2 FVKESK. With 4 bases removed from V and 3 bases from J, the gap between germline ends came to 12 bases. CDR3 length equals 14 residues.

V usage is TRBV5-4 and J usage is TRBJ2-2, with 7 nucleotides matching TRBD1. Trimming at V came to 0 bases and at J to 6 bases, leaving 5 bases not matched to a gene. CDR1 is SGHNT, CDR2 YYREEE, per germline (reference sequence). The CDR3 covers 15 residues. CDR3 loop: CASSLVGTEAGELFF. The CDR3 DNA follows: TGTGCCAGCAGCTTGGTCGGGACAGAGGCCGGGGAGCTGTTTTTT.

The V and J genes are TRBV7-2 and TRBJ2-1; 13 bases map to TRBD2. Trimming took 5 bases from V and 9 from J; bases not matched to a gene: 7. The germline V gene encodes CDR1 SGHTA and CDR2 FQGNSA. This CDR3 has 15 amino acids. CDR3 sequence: CASSIGTSGTGEQFF. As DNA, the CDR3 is TGTGCCAGCAGCATCGGGACTAGCGGGACTGGTGAGCAGTTCTTC.

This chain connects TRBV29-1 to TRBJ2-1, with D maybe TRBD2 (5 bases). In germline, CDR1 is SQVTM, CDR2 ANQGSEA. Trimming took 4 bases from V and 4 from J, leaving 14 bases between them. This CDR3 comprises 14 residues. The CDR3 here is CSVVLAEIYNEQFF. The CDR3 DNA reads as TGCAGCGTTGTCCTAGCAGAAATTTACAATGAGCAGTTCTTC.

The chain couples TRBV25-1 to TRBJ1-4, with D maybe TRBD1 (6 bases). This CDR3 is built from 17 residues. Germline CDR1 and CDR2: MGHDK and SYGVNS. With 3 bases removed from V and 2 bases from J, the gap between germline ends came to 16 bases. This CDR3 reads CASSDQQGFDTNEKLFF. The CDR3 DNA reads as TGTGCCAGCAGTGACCAACAGGGCTTCGATACTAATGAAAAACTGTTTTTT.

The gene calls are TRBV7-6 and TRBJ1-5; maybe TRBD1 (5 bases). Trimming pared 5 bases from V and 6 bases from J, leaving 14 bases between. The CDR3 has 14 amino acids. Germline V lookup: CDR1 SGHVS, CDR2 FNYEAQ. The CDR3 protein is CASSDTQGIQPQHF. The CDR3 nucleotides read TGTGCCAGCAGCGATACTCAGGGAATTCAGCCCCAGCATTTT.

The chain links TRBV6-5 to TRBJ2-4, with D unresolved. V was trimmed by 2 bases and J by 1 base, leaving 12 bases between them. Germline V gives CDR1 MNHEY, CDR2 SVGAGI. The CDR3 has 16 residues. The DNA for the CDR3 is TGTGCCAGCAGTTACGGCTCTGTCATGGCCAAAAACATTCAGTACTTC. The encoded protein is CASSYGSVMAKNIQYF.

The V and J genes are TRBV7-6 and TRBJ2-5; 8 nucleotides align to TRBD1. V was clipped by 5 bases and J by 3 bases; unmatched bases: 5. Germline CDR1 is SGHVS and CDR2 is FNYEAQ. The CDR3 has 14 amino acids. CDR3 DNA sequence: TGTGCCAGCAGCAGACGACAGGGGAAAGAGACCCAGTACTTC. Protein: CASSRRQGKETQYF.

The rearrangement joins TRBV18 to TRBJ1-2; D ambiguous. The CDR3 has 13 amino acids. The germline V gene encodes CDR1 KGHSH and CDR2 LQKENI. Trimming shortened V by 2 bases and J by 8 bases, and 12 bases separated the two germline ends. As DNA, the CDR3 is TGTGCCAGCTCACCAAGGAAGGGTGACGGCTACACCTTC. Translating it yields CASSPRKGDGYTF.